This entry features one T cell receptor beta chain sequence. Its antigen is unknown. A much larger clone sits a single nucleotide away, making a read error possible. This sample includes further DNA sequences coding for the same CDR3. This sample stems from a study of shared clonotypes between healthy human individuals. Study findings and constraints: Among a few donors, roughly 5.4% of naive CD4 clonotypes were found in common.

Sequenced by immunoSEQ multiplex PCR; TCRdb stores in-frame clones only, minus some. The sample lists over 950,000 clones, approximately 75% occurring once. Sequenced input: memory CD4+ T cells from PBMCs. Stated subset: CD45RA-negative fraction. The clonotype was recovered from a man aged 18-30 years in good health. Some clones in this sample may be carry-over from other donors' samples.

Here the CDR3 reads CASSLWGPGNTIYF. CDR3 in DNA: TGCGCCAGCAGCTTGTGGGGGCCGGGAAACACCATATATTTT. V is TRBV5-1 and J is TRBJ1-3; D perhaps matches TRBD1 (6 bases). V shed 1 base and J shed 4 bases, with 9 bases lying between them. Germline CDR1 is SGHRS and CDR2 is YFSETQ. CDR3 size: 14 residues.